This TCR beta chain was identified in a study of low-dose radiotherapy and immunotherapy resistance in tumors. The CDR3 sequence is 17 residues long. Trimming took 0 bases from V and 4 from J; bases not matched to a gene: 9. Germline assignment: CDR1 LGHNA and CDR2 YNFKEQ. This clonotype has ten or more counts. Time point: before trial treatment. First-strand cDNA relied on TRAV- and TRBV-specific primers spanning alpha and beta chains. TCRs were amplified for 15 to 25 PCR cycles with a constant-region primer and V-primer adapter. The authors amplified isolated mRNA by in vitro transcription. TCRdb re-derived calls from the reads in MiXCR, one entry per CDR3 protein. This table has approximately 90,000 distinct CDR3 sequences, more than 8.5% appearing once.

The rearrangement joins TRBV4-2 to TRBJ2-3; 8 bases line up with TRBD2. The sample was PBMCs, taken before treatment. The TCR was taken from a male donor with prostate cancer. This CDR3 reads CASSQELSGSPSDTQYF. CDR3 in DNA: TGTGCCAGCAGCCAAGAACTGAGCGGGAGTCCTTCAGATACGCAGTATTTT.